A single sample gave rise to the 18 T cell receptor beta chains below, sequenced in a study of T cells after yellow fever vaccination (dated by TCRdb to between 2018 and 2021). The method behind the library was 5' RACE. The instrument given in TCRdb is Illumina NovaSeq 6000. In TCRdb, the public reads were trimmed at Q25 with fastp and aligned with MiXCR, with productive beta chains retained. One record per CDR3 amino acid sequence lists the most common genes and DNA. In all, the sample holds 300,000 to 350,000 distinct CDR3 sequences, and approximately 4.3% of those were seen once. Jointly, the top ten make up 15% to 20% of the sample. The treatment or condition label, read with the paper, signifies: live attenuated yellow fever vaccine strain. The sequences come from PBMCs, collected 15 days after the yellow fever booster vaccination. The source of these receptors is a man between 18 and 35 years old who received the YFV17D yellow fever vaccine.

This clonotype was recorded many times. The chain has TRBV27 and TRBJ2-3; TRBD1 agrees at 10 bases. The CDR3 spans 15 residues. Unmatched junction bases numbered 9, after V lost 8 bases and J lost 4 bases. Germline loops: CDR1 MNHEY, CDR2 SMNVEV (reference sequence). DNA for the CDR3: TGTGCCAGCCAAACCCGGGACAGGGGCGCAGATACGCAGTATTTT. It codes for CASQTRDRGADTQYF.

V gene TRBV12-3 or TRBV12-4 combines with J gene TRBJ2-1; TRBD1 might be the D (6 bases). The V end lost 11 bases, the J end lost 7 bases, and 15 bases lay between the germline ends. This CDR3 has 12 amino acids. This CDR3 reads CACGQLGNEQFF. DNA of the CDR3: TGTGCCTGCGGACAGTTGGGGAATGAGCAGTTCTTC.

This clonotype has only a few counts. The J gene is TRBJ2-5, the V gene TRBV7-6; D may be TRBD1 or TRBD2 (6 bases each). This CDR3 is built from 13 residues. CDR1 is SGHVS, CDR2 FNYEAQ, per germline. V was cut by 4 bases and J by 9 bases, with 15 bases left in between. CDR3 residues: CASSYGGPEAQYF. Here the CDR3 DNA reads TGTGCCAGCAGCTATGGGGGGCCCGAGGCCCAGTACTTC. The complete variable domain, with remaining parts taken from reference TRBV7-6 and TRBJ2-5, reads GAGVSQSPRYKVTKRGQDVALRCDPISGHVSLYWYRQALGQGPEFLTYFNYEAQQDKSGLPNDRFSAERPEGSISTLTIQRTEQRDSAMYRCASSYGGPEAQYFGPGTRLLVL.

This clonotype was seen at least ten times. This chain links TRBV7-9 with TRBJ2-5, with TRBD2 as a possible D gene (5 bases). The V and J ends lost 5 bases and 5 bases respectively, with 15 bases between them. This CDR3 has 14 amino acids. Germline values: CDR1 SEHNR, CDR2 FQNEAQ (reference sequence). CDR3 region: CASSQTGSGETQYF. DNA for the CDR3: TGTGCCAGCAGCCAGACCGGGTCGGGGGAGACCCAGTACTTC.

At least ten counts were recorded for this clonotype. The rearrangement joins TRBV7-9 to TRBJ2-3, with 10 positions matching TRBD2. The CDR3 is 16 residues long. V gave up 4 bases and J gave up 5 bases; unmatched junction bases: 9. Germline CDR1 reads SEHNR; CDR2 reads FQNEAQ (reference sequence). The CDR3 nucleotides read TGTGCCAGCAGCTCCACCCTAAGACTAGCGGGAGATACGCAGTATTTT. Translated, it gives CASSSTLRLAGDTQYF.

The rearrangement joins TRBV7-6 to TRBJ1-5; D unresolved. Trimming cost V 1 base and J 7 bases, with 8 bases left between them. This CDR3 region has 13 residues. Per the germline V gene, CDR1 is SGHVS and CDR2 is FNYEAQ. The chain's CDR3 is CASSLDVRQPQHF. As DNA, the CDR3 is TGTGCCAGCAGCTTAGATGTGAGACAGCCCCAGCATTTT.

In its sample, this clonotype was seen many times. The rearrangement links TRBV10-3 to TRBJ2-3, with D maybe TRBD1 (8 bases). V shed 11 bases and J shed 2 bases, with 20 bases lying between them. The CDR3 contains 15 residues. From germline, CDR1 is ENHRY and CDR2 SYGVKD. In DNA, the CDR3 is TGTGCCGCCAGCGCACAGGGGGGGACCACAGATACGCAGTATTTT. As protein: CAASAQGGTTDTQYF.

In its sample, this clonotype was seen a few times. The genes are TRBV7-9 and TRBJ1-4, with a possible D match to TRBD1 (6 bases). Trimming removed 3 bases at V and 8 bases at J, with 16 bases between. Germline values: CDR1 SEHNR, CDR2 FQNEAQ (reference sequence). The CDR3 is made up of 15 amino acids. The CDR3 DNA is TGTGCCAGCAGCTTCCGACAGGCGGCAAAGGAAAAACTGTTTTTT. It codes for CASSFRQAAKEKLFF.

This clonotype showed up many times. The V and J genes are TRBV7-9 and TRBJ2-4, with D possibly TRBD2 on 6 matching bases. Germline assignment: CDR1 SEHNR and CDR2 FQNEAQ (reference sequence). The ends were cut back, 6 bases at V and 2 bases at J, with 14 bases in the middle. The CDR3 sequence is 15 residues long. The CDR3 sequence is CASSLPGGTKNIQYF. The CDR3 DNA reads as TGTGCCAGCAGTTTACCGGGCGGGACCAAAAACATTCAGTACTTC.

The chain carries TRBV7-2 and TRBJ2-3; 7 nucleotides match TRBD2. Losses at the gene ends were 4 bases for V and 2 bases for J; bases not matched to a gene: 6. Per the germline V gene, CDR1 is SGHTA and CDR2 is FQGNSA. This CDR3 contains 15 residues. CDR3 DNA: TGTGCCAGCAGCTGGGGGGACTATTTCACAGATACGCAGTATTTT. Its translation: CASSWGDYFTDTQYF.

The chain recombines TRBV12-3 or TRBV12-4 with TRBJ2-4; 10 nucleotides agree with TRBD1. The CDR3 consists of 15 residues. V lost 5 bases to trimming and J lost 7 bases; unmatched junction nucleotides: 8. Here the CDR3 reads CASSPRTGGRNIQYF. In nucleotides, the CDR3 is TGTGCCAGCAGTCCCCGGACAGGGGGGAGGAACATTCAGTACTTC.

The chain employs TRBV6-2 or TRBV6-3 and TRBJ1-6; D possibly corresponds to TRBD1 (6 bases). CDR1 and CDR2 from the germline V gene are MNHEY and SVGEGT. This CDR3 contains 18 residues. Trimming cost V 5 bases and J 8 bases, with 25 bases left between them. In DNA, the CDR3 is TGTGCCAGCAGTATTCCCCGGAGACAGGTTGAAATCGATTCACCCCTCCACTTT. It encodes CASSIPRRQVEIDSPLHF.

The table lists this clonotype with a few counts. This chain links TRBV7-9 with TRBJ2-3, with D hard to call. Trimming took off 2 bases at V and 2 bases at J, with 11 bases between the two ends. CDR3 length equals 15 residues. Germline CDR1 reads SEHNR; CDR2 reads FQNEAQ (reference sequence). CDR3 sequence reads: CASSLMGVFTDTQYF. As DNA, the CDR3 is TGTGCCAGCAGCTTAATGGGCGTATTCACAGATACGCAGTATTTT.

The sample holds many counts of this clonotype. V is TRBV7-2 and J is TRBJ1-5, with D uncertain. V lost 1 base, J lost 7 bases, and 8 bases lay in between. The CDR3 is 13 amino acids. Germline-derived CDR1 and CDR2 are SGHTA and FQGNSA. The chain's CDR3 is CASSLVRQQPQHF. The CDR3 coding sequence is TGTGCCAGCAGCTTAGTTCGTCAACAGCCCCAGCATTTT.

The chain combines TRBV6-5 with TRBJ1-6; 8 nucleotides match TRBD1. Germline V gene sequence: CDR1 MNHEY, CDR2 SVGAGI. The CDR3 sequence is 23 residues long. J was trimmed by 3 bases and V by 1 base; bases with no gene match: 23. CDR3 DNA sequence: TGTGCCAGCAGTTACTTTCCTGTAGTCTCCAGGCAGGGGGCGATGGACTATAATTCACCCCTCCACTTT. It is translated as CASSYFPVVSRQGAMDYNSPLHF.

This clonotype was observed a handful of times. The CDR3 nucleotides read TGTGCCAGCTCGCTAATGTCCTACAATGAGCAGTTCTTC. Translated: CASSLMSYNEQFF. V gene TRBV18 combines with J gene TRBJ2-1; D remains ambiguous. This CDR3 spans 13 amino acids. Trimming shortened V by 6 bases and J by 1 base, and 7 bases separated the two germline ends. Germline V gene sequence: CDR1 KGHSH, CDR2 LQKENI.

This clonotype was counted ten times or more. The CDR3 region is CASNTGKAGGPYEQYF. In DNA, the CDR3 is TGCGCCAGCAATACGGGGAAAGCGGGGGGGCCTTACGAGCAGTACTTC. J is TRBJ2-7 and V is TRBV5-1; TRBD2 agrees at 10 bases. The CDR3 spans 16 residues. V shed 6 bases, J shed 4 bases, and the junction held 13 bases outside the gene matches. The germline gives CDR1 SGHRS, CDR2 YFSETQ.

This clonotype was picked up many times. The chain has TRBV12-3 or TRBV12-4 and TRBJ2-5, with D maybe TRBD2 (7 bases). V was clipped by 2 bases and J by 4 bases, with 14 bases between them. This CDR3 spans 15 amino acids. The CDR3, as DNA: TGTGCCAGCAGTTTACGGGGGGCGTTTCGAGAGACCCAGTACTTC. Encoded protein: CASSLRGAFRETQYF.